The rows below give T cell receptor beta chains drawn from one sample of a study of identical twins. MiXCR was run by TCRdb on the 5' RACE reads, yielding one entry per CDR3 protein. Among about 890,000 distinct CDR3 sequences listed, 9% to 15% were seen once. These records were also assigned to another study, of yellow fever vaccine responses in identical twins.

Sequenced input: PBMCs. The source is a woman between 18 and 29 years old in good health. Both conserved end residues are part of each CDR3. The order of the fields is J gene, V gene, D gene, clone size, CDR3 protein, CDR3 DNA. A D gene is named only where the DNA matches it firmly. Size tells how often a clone was seen (once, few, many) or the class of an expanded clone, and some rows leave it out.

TRBJ2-7,TRBV11-2,TRBD1,many,CASSPIARQGMYEQYF,TGTGCCAGCAGCCCCATAGCCCGACAGGGTATGTACGAGCAGTACTTC
TRBJ2-1,TRBV20-1,NA,few,CSASLKLSAWGNEQFF,TGCAGTGCTAGCCTGAAACTTAGCGCGTGGGGCAATGAGCAGTTCTTC
TRBJ2-4,TRBV12-3/TRBV12-4,NA,few,CASVGTDLKIQYF,TGTGCCAGCGTTGGGACTGACCTAAAAATTCAGTACTTC
TRBJ2-3,TRBV18,NA,NA,CASSLGSATDTQYF,TGTGCCAGCTCACTGGGTTCGGCCACGGATACGCAGTATTTT
TRBJ2-5,TRBV7-6,TRBD2,NA,CASSSSSGRALETQYF,TGTGCCAGCAGCTCCTCTAGCGGGAGGGCCTTAGAGACCCAGTACTTC
TRBJ2-1,TRBV15,NA,many,CATSREDQKFF,TGTGCCACCAGCAGAGAGGACCAGAAGTTCTTC
TRBJ2-6,TRBV24-1,NA,NA,CASGTVISGANVLTF,TGTGCCTCGGGGACCGTAATCTCTGGGGCCAACGTCCTGACTTTC
TRBJ1-5,TRBV6-6,NA,few,CASRTDPGQPQHF,TGTGCCAGCAGGACGGACCCCGGTCAGCCCCAGCATTTT
TRBJ1-1,TRBV10-3,TRBD1,few,CAINGQGMNTEAFF,TGTGCCATCAACGGACAGGGCATGAACACTGAAGCTTTCTTT
TRBJ2-3,TRBV28,TRBD1,many,CASSFTRGRGTDTQYF,TGTGCCAGCAGTTTCACAAGGGGGCGTGGGACAGATACGCAGTATTTT
TRBJ2-1,TRBV29-1,TRBD2,few,CSVEDPISGTSSYNEQFF,TGCAGCGTTGAAGACCCCATTAGCGGGACCTCCTCCTACAATGAGCAGTTCTTC
TRBJ2-5,TRBV29-1,TRBD1,NA,CSVGGQGETQYF,TGCAGCGTTGGGGGACAGGGAGAGACCCAGTACTTC
TRBJ1-3,TRBV20-1,TRBD1,NA,CSAKTGSSGNTIYF,TGCAGTGCCAAGACAGGGAGCTCTGGAAACACCATATATTTT
TRBJ2-7,TRBV13,TRBD2,few,CASSSWTSGRPGEQYF,TGTGCCAGCAGCTCCTGGACTAGCGGAAGGCCGGGCGAGCAGTACTTC
TRBJ2-1,TRBV7-9,NA,NA,CASSSLLGPLRDNEQFF,TGTGCCAGCAGCTCTTTACTAGGGCCCCTGAGGGACAATGAGCAGTTCTTC
TRBJ1-2,TRBV20-1,NA,NA,CTTIPGGRYTF,TGCACTACCATACCGGGGGGACGCTACACCTTC
TRBJ2-7,TRBV5-5,NA,few,CASSLEVYRRGNEQYF,TGTGCCAGCAGCTTGGAGGTCTATCGTCGGGGCAACGAGCAGTACTTC
TRBJ2-2,TRBV19,TRBD2,few,CASMGRGRASTGELFF,TGTGCCAGTATGGGCCGCGGGAGGGCCTCCACCGGGGAGCTGTTTTTT
TRBJ1-4,TRBV7-9,NA,few,CASSLLTATNEKLFF,TGTGCCAGCAGCTTGCTGACAGCAACTAATGAAAAACTGTTTTTT
TRBJ1-1,TRBV3-1,NA,few,CASSMRISTEAFF,TGTGCCAGCAGCATGAGAATTAGTACTGAAGCTTTCTTT
TRBJ1-1,TRBV13,TRBD1,few,CASSSGTGDSFTEAFF,TGTGCCAGCAGCTCAGGGACAGGGGATTCTTTTACTGAAGCTTTCTTT
TRBJ1-5,TRBV7-8,NA,NA,CASSAHREGNQPQHF,TGTGCCAGCAGCGCCCACCGGGAAGGCAATCAGCCCCAGCATTTT
TRBJ2-3,TRBV4-1,NA,NA,CASSLGGPGTDTQYF,TGCGCCAGCAGCCTTGGAGGGCCTGGCACAGATACGCAGTATTTT
TRBJ2-2,TRBV12-3/TRBV12-4,TRBD2,many,CASSRTRRNTGELFF,TGTGCCAGCAGCAGGACTAGAAGGAACACCGGGGAGCTGTTTTTT
TRBJ2-2,TRBV11-1,NA,NA,CASSSRHGRGENTGELFF,TGTGCCAGCAGCTCACGTCATGGGCGCGGAGAGAACACCGGGGAGCTGTTTTTT
TRBJ2-3,TRBV20-1,NA,NA,CSARDRGSDTQYF,TGCAGTGCTAGAGATAGGGGGTCAGATACGCAGTATTTT
TRBJ1-1,TRBV29-1,NA,many,CSPSRVVNTEAFF,TGCAGCCCGTCCAGGGTAGTGAACACTGAAGCTTTCTTT
TRBJ2-2,TRBV4-1,TRBD2,NA,CASSQVVERGRAGELFF,TGCGCCAGCAGCCAAGTCGTGGAGCGGGGGAGGGCCGGGGAGCTGTTTTTT
TRBJ2-1,TRBV4-1,NA,NA,CASSQGTIYNEQFF,TGCGCCAGCAGCCAAGGGACTATCTACAATGAGCAGTTCTTC
TRBJ1-1,TRBV27,NA,few,CASNTRGAPPNTEAFF,TGTGCCAGCAACACACGGGGGGCCCCCCCGAACACTGAAGCTTTCTTT
TRBJ2-1,TRBV12-3/TRBV12-4,NA,many,CASRERGDEQFF,TGTGCCAGCAGAGAAAGGGGGGATGAGCAGTTCTTC
TRBJ2-1,TRBV5-6,TRBD2,few,CASSTGLAGGSYNEQFF,TGTGCCAGCAGCACCGGACTAGCGGGGGGCTCCTACAATGAGCAGTTCTTC
TRBJ1-6,TRBV20-1,NA,few,CSARDSPYRPGHNSPLHF,TGCAGTGCTAGAGATTCCCCGTACAGGCCGGGGCATAATTCACCCCTCCACTTT
TRBJ2-1,TRBV11-2,NA,NA,CASSGGWYEQFF,TGTGCCAGCAGCGGCGGGTGGTATGAGCAGTTCTTC
TRBJ2-5,TRBV20-1,NA,NA,CSALGRWYSQETQYF,TGCAGTGCCCTGGGGCGATGGTATTCCCAAGAGACCCAGTACTTC
TRBJ2-5,TRBV3-1,NA,NA,CASSQDLQETQYF,TGTGCCAGCAGCCAAGATCTACAAGAGACCCAGTACTTC
TRBJ2-3,TRBV12-3/TRBV12-4,NA,few,CASSFSSGAQYF,TGTGCCAGCAGTTTCAGTAGTGGGGCGCAGTATTTT
TRBJ1-1,TRBV10-3,TRBD1,many,CAISGDRNTEAFF,TGTGCCATCAGTGGGGACAGGAACACTGAAGCTTTCTTT
TRBJ2-4,TRBV28,NA,NA,CASSLPLRDVKPDIQYF,TGTGCCAGCAGTTTGCCCTTGCGGGACGTAAAACCAGACATTCAGTACTTC
TRBJ2-1,TRBV12-3/TRBV12-4,NA,few,CASSFTAYNEQFF,TGTGCCAGCAGTTTTACAGCCTACAATGAGCAGTTCTTC